These T cell receptor beta chains were read from a single sample in a study of shared clonotypes between healthy human individuals. Assay: immunoSEQ multiplex PCR; the TCRdb copy retains only in-frame clones and omits some. The data hold 550,000 to 850,000 clones, with over 60% observed a single time. Sequenced: memory CD4+ T cells sorted from blood. The receptors come from a woman between 25 and 40 years old in good health. The CDR3 runs from the conserved cysteine through the conserved F or W. D genes are given only for firm matches. Expanded clones are given a class, and other clones once, few, many or no size at all.

clone_size	j_call	v_call	d_call	cdr3_nt	cdr3_aa
-	TRBJ1-1	TRBV7-3	-	TGTGCCAGCAGCACCCAGCGGGACACTGAAGCTTTCTTT	CASSTQRDTEAFF
-	TRBJ2-1	TRBV14	-	TGTGCCAGCAGCCCTAGACTGCAAGGGGAGCAGTTCTTC	CASSPRLQGEQFF
-	TRBJ2-1	TRBV28	-	TGTGCCAGCAGTTTGGTGACCGGGAGCCAAGGCGATGAGCAGTTCTTC	CASSLVTGSQGDEQFF
once	TRBJ2-1	TRBV7-2	TRBD2	TGTGCCAGCAGCTCGGGACTAACCAATGAGCAGTTCTTC	CASSSGLTNEQFF
-	TRBJ1-2	TRBV7-9	TRBD1	TGTGCCAGCAGCTACCTCCTACAGGGGGCCGTAGGTGGGGGCTACACCTTC	CASSYLLQGAVGGGYTF
-	TRBJ2-5	TRBV11-3	TRBD2	TGTGCCAGCAGCAGAGGACTAGCGGCCCAAGAGACCCAGTACTTC	CASSRGLAAQETQYF
few	TRBJ1-5	TRBV21-1	-	TGTGCCAGCAGCAAAGTTGGCAGGCCATTTGGCAATCAGCCCCAGCATTTT	CASSKVGRPFGNQPQHF
-	TRBJ2-7	TRBV4-2	TRBD2	TGTGCCAGCAGCCAAGATCCCCTAGCGGGCCTTCGCAACGAGCAGTACTTC	CASSQDPLAGLRNEQYF
-	TRBJ2-3	TRBV2	-	TGTGCCAGCAGCGGAGCTCTAGCAGATACGCAGTATTTT	CASSGALADTQYF
-	TRBJ2-7	TRBV5-6	TRBD2	TGTGCCAGCAGCTTGAGGTTTAGCGGGAGCACCTACGAGCAGTACTTC	CASSLRFSGSTYEQYF
few	TRBJ2-6	TRBV19	-	TGTGCCAGTAGTCCGCCTGGGGCCAACGTCCTGACTTTC	CASSPPGANVLTF
-	TRBJ1-3	TRBV11-2	-	TGTGCCAGCAGCGTGTCTGTTCGGGTATCTGGAAACACCATATATTTT	CASSVSVRVSGNTIYF